These T cell receptor beta chains were read from a single sample in a study of T cell clonotyping in hematopoietic cell transplantation. The protocol was immunoSEQ multiplex PCR, while the TCRdb copy is restricted to in-frame clones and leaves out a portion. The table shows about 4,300 clones, with over 85% occurring only once. The source was peripheral blood mononuclear cells, collected 30 days after allogeneic stem cell transplant. These receptors were taken from a male patient aged 70-79 years who had an allogeneic stem cell transplant from an unrelated donor, so T cells may come from the graft donor. Some clones in this sample may be carry-over from other donors' samples. Each CDR3 is given with its conserved first and last residue. The order of the fields is V gene, J gene, clone size, CDR3 protein. Size is omitted from some rows. Given values are once, few, many or a class for expanded clones.

>TRBV7-9|TRBJ1-4|NA
CASSLPRGTGKNEKLFF
>TRBV19|TRBJ2-7|NA
CASNQGRGEQYF
>TRBV27|TRBJ1-5|large
CASSFGADNQPQHF
>TRBV14|TRBJ2-1|NA
CASSQDHRLAGNNEQFF
>TRBV5-8|TRBJ2-1|NA
CASSPTGLHNEQFF
>TRBV7-3|TRBJ2-2|NA
CASSRRLGANTGELFF
>TRBV5-6|TRBJ1-1|NA
CASSLGRNEWNTEAFF
>TRBV4-1|TRBJ2-7|once
CASSRDRSYEQYF
>TRBV19|TRBJ1-4|NA
CASKHGPTTNEKLFF
>TRBV13|TRBJ2-1|NA
CASSLERYNEQFF
>TRBV4-1|TRBJ2-7|NA
CASRGDYSYEQYF